This T cell receptor beta chain comes out of a study of OX40 agonist ivuxolimab in advanced cancers. The V gene's germline CDR1 is SEHNR and CDR2 FQNEAQ (reference sequence). Unmatched junction bases numbered 14, after V lost 10 bases and J lost 2 bases. This CDR3 region has 15 residues. Data came from immunoSEQ multiplex PCR; TCRdb stores just in-frame clones and leaves some out. The sample comprises some 45,000 clones, about 90% of which are singletons, and about a sixth rests with the top ten. The chain recombines TRBV7-9 with TRBJ2-7, with 7 nucleotides matching TRBD2. The sample in question was CD4+ or CD8+ T cells sorted from blood, obtained in a trial of the OX40 agonist ivuxolimab. This sequence originates from an adult with an advanced solid tumor such as melanoma, head and neck, liver or kidney cancer. CDR3 in DNA: TGTGCCATTTTCTCGGGCGGGAGTTCCCCCTACGAGCAGTACTTC. This translates into CAIFSGGSSPYEQYF. Drawing the rest from reference TRBV7-9 and TRBJ2-7, the complete variable domain is DTGVSQNPRHKITKRGQNVTFRCDPISEHNRLYWYRQTLGQGPEFLTYFQNEAQLEKSRLLSDRFSAERPKGSFSTLEIQRTEQGDSAMYLCAIFSGGSSPYEQYFGPGTRLTVT.